The 22 T cell receptor beta chains given below trace back to one sample, sequenced in a study of CD8 T cells in Susac syndrome. Random hexamers were used to reverse transcribe the RNA input (about 0.5 to 1 ug). From the immunoSEQ multiplex PCR reads, TCRdb called clonotypes with MiXCR, one entry per CDR3 protein. The table lists some 110,000 distinct CDR3 sequences, more than 90% of them singletons. Sequencing input: CD4+ T cells from PBMCs. These receptors were obtained from a human donor in good health.

This clonotype has only one observation. The chain carries TRBV7-6 and TRBJ2-3; the match to TRBD2 covers 10 bases. The CDR3 has 17 residues. Trimming at V came to 5 bases and at J to 1 base, leaving 9 bases not matched to a gene. The germline V gene encodes CDR1 SGHVS and CDR2 FNYEAQ. CDR3 loop: CASSQAASGSGTDTQYF. For the CDR3, the DNA is TGTGCCAGCAGCCAAGCGGCTAGCGGGAGTGGCACAGATACGCAGTATTTT.

The rearrangement links TRBV4-3 to TRBJ2-1; 7 bases are a match to TRBD1. In germline, CDR1 is LGHNA, CDR2 YSLEER. CDR3 size: 15 residues. Unmatched junction bases numbered 9, after V lost 9 bases and J lost 1 base. CDR3 coding DNA: TGCGCCAGTAGTCTAGTGGGACAGTCCTACAATGAGCAGTTCTTC. As protein: CASSLVGQSYNEQFF.

This chain connects TRBV12-3 or TRBV12-4 to TRBJ2-7; TRBD2 might be the D (5 bases). The V gene lost 3 bases and the J gene lost 7 bases, with 16 bases spanning the gap. CDR3 size: 14 residues. This CDR3 is CASSLGSSYREQYF. The CDR3 DNA reads as TGTGCCAGCAGTTTGGGGAGCTCTTATCGGGAGCAGTACTTC.

The chain is built from TRBV9 and TRBJ2-7; TRBD2 matches at 7 bases. The germline V gene encodes CDR1 SGDLS and CDR2 YYNGEE. The CDR3 is made up of 14 amino acids. V gave up 0 bases and J gave up 2 bases; unmatched junction bases: 2. The CDR3 here is CASSVGAGPYEQYF. The CDR3 DNA sequence: TGTGCCAGCAGCGTAGGAGCGGGACCCTACGAGCAGTACTTC.

The chain uses TRBV3-1 and TRBJ2-7; D unclear. The CDR3 extends over 11 amino acids. Germline CDR1 is LGHDT and CDR2 is YNNKEL (reference sequence). Trimming shortened V by 1 base and J by 5 bases, and 3 bases separated the two germline ends. The CDR3 reads CASSQAHEQYF. DNA of the CDR3: TGTGCCAGCAGCCAAGCCCACGAGCAGTACTTC.

V usage is TRBV3-1 and J usage is TRBJ2-7; D is uncertain. The CDR3 spans 14 residues. Germline V gives CDR1 LGHDT, CDR2 YNNKEL (reference sequence). V gave up 2 bases and J gave up 2 bases, with 10 bases separating them. The CDR3 sequence is CASSQNRGPYEQYF. The CDR3, as DNA: TGTGCCAGCAGCCAAAACCGTGGGCCCTACGAGCAGTACTTC.

The chain carries TRBV7-2 and TRBJ1-2; the D gene is possibly TRBD1 (6 bases). This CDR3 region has 13 residues. Trimming removed 1 base from V and 6 bases from J, with 9 bases in between. The germline V gene has CDR1 SGHTA and CDR2 FQGNSA. The CDR3 is CASSLDPGDGYTF. DNA of the CDR3: TGTGCCAGCAGCTTAGATCCAGGGGATGGCTACACCTTC. Full variable domain (remainder filled in from reference TRBV7-2 and TRBJ1-2): GAGVSQSPSNKVTEKGKDVELRCDPISGHTALYWYRQSLGQGLEFLIYFQGNSAPDKSGLPSDRFSAERTGGSVSTLTIQRTQQEDSAVYLCASSLDPGDGYTFGSGTRLTVV.

This rearrangement joins TRBV11-2 to TRBJ1-4; 7 positions agree with TRBD1. The CDR3 has 16 residues. CDR1 and CDR2 (germline): SGHAT, FQNNGV. With 4 bases clipped from V and 2 bases from J, the junction kept 7 bases outside the gene matches. CDR3 residues: CASSSGQKYTNEKLFF. In DNA, the CDR3 is TGTGCCAGCAGCTCGGGACAGAAATATACTAATGAAAAACTGTTTTTT.

This chain links TRBV5-1 with TRBJ1-5; D gene ambiguous. CDR3 size: 16 residues. The germline V gene encodes CDR1 SGHRS and CDR2 YFSETQ. The ends were cut back, 1 base at V and 0 bases at J, with 11 bases in the middle. CDR3 sequence reads: CASSLNGPNSNQPQHF. The DNA for the CDR3 is TGCGCCAGCAGCTTGAACGGCCCGAATAGCAATCAGCCCCAGCATTTT.

V usage is TRBV19 and J usage is TRBJ2-7; the match to TRBD2 covers 15 bases. Germline CDR1 is LNHDA and CDR2 is SQIVND (reference sequence). V was clipped by 6 bases and J by 9 bases; unmatched bases: 6. CDR3 length equals 14 residues. The CDR3, as DNA: TGTGCCAGTAGACCGGGACTAGCGGGAGGCGGGCAGTACTTC. It codes for CASRPGLAGGGQYF.

V usage is TRBV5-1 and J usage is TRBJ2-5, with 14 bases fitting TRBD2. Germline V gene data show CDR1 as SGHRS and CDR2 as YFSETQ. V gave up 4 bases and J gave up 11 bases; unmatched junction bases: 19. This CDR3 has 18 residues. DNA of the CDR3: TGCGCCAGCAGCGCCGGGCCTCCCGGGACTAGCGGGAGTCCGGAGCAGTACTTC. Its translation is CASSAGPPGTSGSPEQYF.

This clonotype was counted once. J is TRBJ2-7 and V is TRBV19, with D possibly called TRBD1 or TRBD2 (5 bases each). V was shortened by 2 bases and J by 1 base, with 12 bases between the two germline ends. The CDR3 runs to 15 residues. Germline lookup yields CDR1 LNHDA and CDR2 SQIVND (reference sequence). The chain's CDR3 is CASSITPGRSYEQYF. The CDR3 DNA follows: TGTGCCAGTAGTATAACACCGGGACGGTCCTACGAGCAGTACTTC.

The gene calls are TRBV28 and TRBJ1-4, with D hard to call. The CDR3 loop spans 16 amino acids. Looked up from germline, CDR1 is MDHEN and CDR2 is SYDVKM. The V gene lost 3 bases and the J gene lost 8 bases, with 19 bases spanning the gap. CDR3 in amino acids: CASSFTPETPLEKLFF. The CDR3 bases are TGTGCCAGCAGTTTTACCCCCGAGACCCCCCTCGAAAAACTGTTTTTT.

The genes are TRBV6-2 or TRBV6-3 and TRBJ1-1; D gene ambiguous. Looked up from germline, CDR1 is MNHEY and CDR2 is SVGEGT. V gave up 3 bases and J gave up 1 base, with 18 bases separating them. The CDR3 is 17 residues long. Here the CDR3 DNA reads TGTGCCAGCAGTTATGGTCCCTTTTTAGACGCGAACACTGAAGCTTTCTTT. This codes for CASSYGPFLDANTEAFF.

V usage is TRBV19 and J usage is TRBJ1-1; D uncertain. V was cut by 6 bases and J by 1 base, with 15 bases left in between. Germline values: CDR1 LNHDA, CDR2 SQIVND (reference sequence). This CDR3 comprises 15 residues. The CDR3 DNA reads as TGTGCCAGTAGGAAGGCCGGGTTGGGGAACACTGAAGCTTTCTTT. This codes for CASRKAGLGNTEAFF.

The rearrangement links TRBV23-1 to TRBJ2-3; possible D gene TRBD2, 5 bases. TRBV23-1 counts as an open reading frame of uncertain function. The CDR3 has 13 residues. Trimming left V 3 bases short and J 1 base short, with 5 bases between. CDR3 in amino acids: CASSQGGTDTQYF. The CDR3 bases are TGCGCCAGCAGTCAGGGAGGCACAGATACGCAGTATTTT.

V is TRBV2 and J is TRBJ2-5, with unresolved D. Germline loops: CDR1 SNHLY, CDR2 FYNNEI. The CDR3 runs 14 residues. The V and J ends lost 3 bases and 1 base respectively, with 9 bases between them. For the CDR3, the DNA is TGTGCCAGCAGTGATACACGCTCCCAAGAGACCCAGTACTTC. Amino acids: CASSDTRSQETQYF.

J is TRBJ1-1 and V is TRBV5-1, with D unclear. This CDR3 has 17 residues. CDR1 SGHRS and CDR2 YFSETQ come from the germline V gene. Trimming took 3 bases from V and 2 from J, leaving 20 bases between them. For the CDR3, the DNA is TGCGCCAGCAGCTCGTCCACCTATCTAGGAGGAAACACTGAAGCTTTCTTT. Encoded protein: CASSSSTYLGGNTEAFF.

The J gene is TRBJ2-4, the V gene TRBV7-2, with D tentatively TRBD1 or TRBD2 (5 bases each). The CDR3 length is 14 residues. Deletions cut 3 bases from V and 9 bases from J, with 15 bases between. Per the germline V gene, CDR1 is SGHTA and CDR2 is FQGNSA. DNA for the CDR3: TGTGCCAGCAGCTTGGGACCGGCTGATGCCATTCAGTACTTC. Its protein is CASSLGPADAIQYF.

J is TRBJ2-5 and V is TRBV29-1; D may be TRBD2 (5 bases). The CDR3 covers 12 residues. Germline V gives CDR1 SQVTM, CDR2 ANQGSEA. The V gene lost 4 bases and the J gene lost 4 bases, with 10 bases spanning the gap. Here the CDR3 reads CSVGAGVETQYF. The DNA for the CDR3 is TGCAGCGTTGGGGCCGGGGTAGAGACCCAGTACTTC.

This sequence joins TRBV14 and TRBJ2-7, with a possible D match to TRBD2 (5 bases). Looked up from germline, CDR1 is SGHDN and CDR2 is FVKESK. This CDR3 has 17 residues. The V gene lost 2 bases and the J gene lost 2 bases, with 19 bases spanning the gap. In DNA, the CDR3 is TGTGCCAGCAGCCAAAAGAGGGCCGGGTGGCTTCCCTACGAGCAGTACTTC. As protein: CASSQKRAGWLPYEQYF.

The chain couples TRBV7-8 to TRBJ1-5; maybe TRBD1 (5 bases). Germline CDR1 is SGHVS and CDR2 is FQNEAQ. CDR3 size: 12 residues. Between the trimmed V and J ends, which lost 6 bases and 4 bases, there was a span of 7 bases. The CDR3 DNA follows: TGTGCCAGCAGGGGGCCGAATCAGCCCCAGCATTTT. This encodes CASRGPNQPQHF.